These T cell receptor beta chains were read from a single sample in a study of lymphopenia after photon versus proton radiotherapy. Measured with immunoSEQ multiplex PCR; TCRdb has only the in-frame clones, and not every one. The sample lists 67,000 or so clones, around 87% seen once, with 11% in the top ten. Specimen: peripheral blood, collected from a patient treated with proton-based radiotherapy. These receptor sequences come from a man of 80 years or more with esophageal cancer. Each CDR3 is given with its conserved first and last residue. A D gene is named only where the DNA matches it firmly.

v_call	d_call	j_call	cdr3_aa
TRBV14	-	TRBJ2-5	CASSLLGMETQYF
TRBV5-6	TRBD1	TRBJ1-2	CASSPGQGFRGYTF
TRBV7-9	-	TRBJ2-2	CASNNRKVRTGELFF
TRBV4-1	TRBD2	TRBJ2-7	CASSQDQGRGLVNEQYF
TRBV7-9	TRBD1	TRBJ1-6	CASSLSRDSLHF
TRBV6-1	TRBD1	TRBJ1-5	CASQPGTANQPQHF
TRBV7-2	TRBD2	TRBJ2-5	CASSLRLAGETQYF
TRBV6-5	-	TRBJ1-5	CASRDNVNQPQHF
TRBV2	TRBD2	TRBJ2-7	CASTRGLGEMQQYF
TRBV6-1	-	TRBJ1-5	CASSAAFNQPQHF
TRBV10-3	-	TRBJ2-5	CAISERGGQETQYF
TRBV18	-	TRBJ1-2	CASSPDTGDGYTF
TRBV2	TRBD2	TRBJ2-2	CASTRLAGGDTGELFF
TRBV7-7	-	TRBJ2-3	CASSLDLNTDTQYF
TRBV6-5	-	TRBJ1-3	CASRTTGASGNTIYF
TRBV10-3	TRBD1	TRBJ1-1	CAISATRDSNTEAFF
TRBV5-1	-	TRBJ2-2	CASRPDTLANTGELFF
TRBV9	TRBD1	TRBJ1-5	CASSAGTGGQPQHF
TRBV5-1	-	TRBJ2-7	CASSLVGGLNEQYF
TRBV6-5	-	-	CASSMFGRQTYEQYF
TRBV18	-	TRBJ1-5	CASSPGSNQPQHF
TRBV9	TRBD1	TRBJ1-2	CASSPHRGLDYGYTF
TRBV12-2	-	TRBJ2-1	CASRLEQGYEQFF
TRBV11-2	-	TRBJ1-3	CASSLNPRGGLPGNTIYF
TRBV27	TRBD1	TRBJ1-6	CASSLGQGYSPLHF
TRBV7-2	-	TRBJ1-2	CASRMNYGYTF
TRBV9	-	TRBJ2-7	CASSVGQFGSYEQYF
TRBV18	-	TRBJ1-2	CASSPFGQYGYTF
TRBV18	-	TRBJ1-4	CASSPSRGADEKLFF
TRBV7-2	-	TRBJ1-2	CASSLDPGRLGYTF
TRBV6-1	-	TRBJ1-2	CATMGNFYGYTF
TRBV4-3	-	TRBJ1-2	CASSQDWGFNYGYTF
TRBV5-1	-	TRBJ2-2	CASSILQGTGELFF
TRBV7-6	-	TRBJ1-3	CASSLLSGYGNTIYF
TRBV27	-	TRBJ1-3	CASRPSGAGNTIYF
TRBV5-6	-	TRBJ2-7	CASSPPGREQYF
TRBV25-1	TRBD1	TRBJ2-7	CASSESGGTGVREQYF
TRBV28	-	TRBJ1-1	CASRRGGGKEAFF
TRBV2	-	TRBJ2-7	CASTGVPSYEQYF
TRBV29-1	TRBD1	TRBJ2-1	CSVGDQGAGRNEQFF
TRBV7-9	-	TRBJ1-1	CASSQDTLNTEAFF
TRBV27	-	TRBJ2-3	CASSLFYPFTDTQYF
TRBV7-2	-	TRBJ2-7	CASSLWGNGGYEQYF
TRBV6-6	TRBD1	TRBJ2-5	CASNDRDGETQYF
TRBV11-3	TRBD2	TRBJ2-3	CASSPGLAVDTQYF
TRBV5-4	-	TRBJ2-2	CASGKGDPNTGELFF
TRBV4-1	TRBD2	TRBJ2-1	CASSQTRGGDEQFF
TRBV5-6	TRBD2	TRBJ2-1	CASSLEGAGRSYNEQFF
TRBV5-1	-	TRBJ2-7	CASSLGPDRVKGYEQYF
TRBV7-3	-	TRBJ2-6	CASSPRTLVGGANVLTF
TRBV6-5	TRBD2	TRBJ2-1	CASSSPRLAGDNEQFF
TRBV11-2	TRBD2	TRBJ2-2	CASSSTSGRNTGELFF
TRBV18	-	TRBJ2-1	CASSPLGLEQFF
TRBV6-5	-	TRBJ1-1	CASSPSGENTEAFF
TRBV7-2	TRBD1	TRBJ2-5	CASSFRGRQNQETQYF
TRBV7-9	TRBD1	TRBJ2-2	CASSLVGQGRFRELFF